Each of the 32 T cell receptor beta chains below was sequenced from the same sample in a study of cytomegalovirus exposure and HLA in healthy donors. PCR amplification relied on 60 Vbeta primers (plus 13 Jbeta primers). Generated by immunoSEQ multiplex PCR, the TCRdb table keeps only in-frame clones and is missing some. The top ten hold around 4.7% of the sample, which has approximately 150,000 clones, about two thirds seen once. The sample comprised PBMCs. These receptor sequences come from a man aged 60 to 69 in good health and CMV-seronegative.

This chain's CDR3 is CASARGGGDTEAFF. The CDR3 nucleotides read TGTGCCAGCGCCCGGGGTGGGGGGGACACTGAAGCTTTCTTT. The V and J genes are TRBV6-5 and TRBJ1-1; D perhaps matches TRBD1 (5 bases). The CDR3 loop spans 14 amino acids. The germline V gene has CDR1 MNHEY and CDR2 SVGAGI. V dropped 8 bases and J dropped 3 bases, with 16 bases sitting between them.

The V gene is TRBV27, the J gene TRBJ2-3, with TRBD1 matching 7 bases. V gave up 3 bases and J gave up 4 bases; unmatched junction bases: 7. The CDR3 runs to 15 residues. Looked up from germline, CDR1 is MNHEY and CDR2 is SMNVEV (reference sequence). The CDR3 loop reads CASSFRDSRADTQYF. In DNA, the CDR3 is TGTGCCAGCAGTTTTCGGGACAGTCGCGCAGATACGCAGTATTTT.

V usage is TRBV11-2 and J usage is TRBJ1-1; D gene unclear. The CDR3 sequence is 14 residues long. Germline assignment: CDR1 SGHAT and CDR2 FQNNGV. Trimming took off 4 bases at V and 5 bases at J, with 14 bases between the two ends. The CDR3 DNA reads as TGTGCCAGCAGCTCCCTTGGGCGAGGGACTGAAGCTTTCTTT. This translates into CASSSLGRGTEAFF.

For the CDR3, the DNA is TGTGCCAGCAGGACAGGCTGGGACTCTGGAAACACCATATATTTT. It yields the protein CASRTGWDSGNTIYF. The chain recombines TRBV6-5 with TRBJ1-3; the D gene is possibly TRBD1 (6 bases). The V gene's germline CDR1 is MNHEY and CDR2 SVGAGI. This CDR3 comprises 15 residues. V lost 6 bases to trimming and J lost 0 bases, with 12 bases between them.

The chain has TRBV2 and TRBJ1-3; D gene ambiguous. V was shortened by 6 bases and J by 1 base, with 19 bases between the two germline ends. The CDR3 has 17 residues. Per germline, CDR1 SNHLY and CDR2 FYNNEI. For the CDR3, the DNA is TGTGCCAGCAGATTAAACCGTCGGCGGGGATCTGGAAACACCATATATTTT. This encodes CASRLNRRRGSGNTIYF.

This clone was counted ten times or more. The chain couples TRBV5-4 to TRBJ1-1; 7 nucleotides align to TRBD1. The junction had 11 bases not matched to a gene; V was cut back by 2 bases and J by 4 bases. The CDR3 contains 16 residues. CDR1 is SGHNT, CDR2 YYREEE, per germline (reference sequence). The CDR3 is CASSLPRGSAGTEAFF. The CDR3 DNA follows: TGTGCCAGCAGCTTACCCAGGGGGAGTGCGGGCACTGAAGCTTTCTTT.

CDR3 bases: TGTGCCAGCAGCGGGGGAAGGACTAGCGGGAGAGATACGCAGTATTTT. This translates into CASSGGRTSGRDTQYF. The chain recombines TRBV9 with TRBJ2-3, with TRBD2 matching 13 bases. J was trimmed by 5 bases and V by 3 bases; bases with no gene match: 6. This CDR3 has 16 residues. Germline loops: CDR1 SGDLS, CDR2 YYNGEE.

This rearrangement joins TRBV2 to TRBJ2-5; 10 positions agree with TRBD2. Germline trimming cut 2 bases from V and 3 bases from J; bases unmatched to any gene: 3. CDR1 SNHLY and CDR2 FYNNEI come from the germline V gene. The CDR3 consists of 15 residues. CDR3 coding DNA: TGTGCCAGCAGTGAAACGCTAGCGGGAGAAGAGACCCAGTACTTC. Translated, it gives CASSETLAGEETQYF.

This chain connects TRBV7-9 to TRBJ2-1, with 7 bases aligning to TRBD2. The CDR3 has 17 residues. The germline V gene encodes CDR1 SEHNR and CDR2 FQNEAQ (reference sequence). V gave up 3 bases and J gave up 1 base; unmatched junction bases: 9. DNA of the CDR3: TGTGCCAGCAGCTTCCCGTCTAGCGGAAGTTCCTACAATGAGCAGTTCTTC. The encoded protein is CASSFPSSGSSYNEQFF.

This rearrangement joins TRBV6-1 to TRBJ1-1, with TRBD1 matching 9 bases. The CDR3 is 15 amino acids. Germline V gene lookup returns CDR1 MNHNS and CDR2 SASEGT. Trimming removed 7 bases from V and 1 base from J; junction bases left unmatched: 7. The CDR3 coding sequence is TGTGCCAGCAAGGGACAGGGAAACTCGAACACTGAAGCTTTCTTT. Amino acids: CASKGQGNSNTEAFF.

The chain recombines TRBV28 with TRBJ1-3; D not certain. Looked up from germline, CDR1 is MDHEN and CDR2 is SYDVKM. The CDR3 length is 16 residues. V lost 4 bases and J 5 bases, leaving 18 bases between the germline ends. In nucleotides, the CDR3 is TGTGCCAGCAGTTCCCCCAGAAAAGAGGCGCGAAACACCATATATTTT. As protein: CASSSPRKEARNTIYF.

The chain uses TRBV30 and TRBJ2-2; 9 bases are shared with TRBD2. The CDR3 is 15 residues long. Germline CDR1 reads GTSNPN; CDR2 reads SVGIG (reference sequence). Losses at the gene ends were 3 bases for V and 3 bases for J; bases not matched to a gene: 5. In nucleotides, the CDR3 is TGTGCCTGGAGGCCGGGACTAGCTGACACCGGGGAGCTGTTTTTT. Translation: CAWRPGLADTGELFF.

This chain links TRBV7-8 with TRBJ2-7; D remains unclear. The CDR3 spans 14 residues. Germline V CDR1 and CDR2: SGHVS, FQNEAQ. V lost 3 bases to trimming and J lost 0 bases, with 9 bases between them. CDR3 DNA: TGTGCCAGCAGCTTCTACGGCGGCTCCTACGAGCAGTACTTC. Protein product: CASSFYGGSYEQYF.

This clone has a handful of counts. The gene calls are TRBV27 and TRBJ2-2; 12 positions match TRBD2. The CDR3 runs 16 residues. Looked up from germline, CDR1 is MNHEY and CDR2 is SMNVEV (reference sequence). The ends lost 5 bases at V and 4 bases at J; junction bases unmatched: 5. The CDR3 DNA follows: TGTGCCAGCAGTAAGACTAGCGGGAGCTTCACCGGGGAGCTGTTTTTT. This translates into CASSKTSGSFTGELFF.

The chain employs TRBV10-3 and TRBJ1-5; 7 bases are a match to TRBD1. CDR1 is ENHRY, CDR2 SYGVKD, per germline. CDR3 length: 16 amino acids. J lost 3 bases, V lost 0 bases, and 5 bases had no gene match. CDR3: CAISESLGQVNQPQHF. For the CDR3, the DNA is TGTGCCATCAGTGAGTCGTTAGGACAGGTCAATCAGCCCCAGCATTTT.

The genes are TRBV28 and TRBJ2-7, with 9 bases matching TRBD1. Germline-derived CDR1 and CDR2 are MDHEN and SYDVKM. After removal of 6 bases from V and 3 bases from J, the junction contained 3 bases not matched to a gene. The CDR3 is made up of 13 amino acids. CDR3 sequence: CASRPTGGYEQYF. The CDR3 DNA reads TGTGCCAGCAGGCCGACAGGGGGCTACGAGCAGTACTTC.

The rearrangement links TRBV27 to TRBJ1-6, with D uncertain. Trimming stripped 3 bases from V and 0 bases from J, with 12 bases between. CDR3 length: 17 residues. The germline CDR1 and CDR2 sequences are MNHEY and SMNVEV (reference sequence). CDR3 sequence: CASSFQVTRSYNSPLHF. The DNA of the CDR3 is TGTGCCAGCAGTTTTCAAGTCACACGCTCCTATAATTCACCCCTCCACTTT.

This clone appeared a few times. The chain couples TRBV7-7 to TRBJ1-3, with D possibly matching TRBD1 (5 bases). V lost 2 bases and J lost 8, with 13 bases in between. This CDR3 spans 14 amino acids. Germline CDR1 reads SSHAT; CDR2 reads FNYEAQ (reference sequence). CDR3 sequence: CASSLQGAEDTIYF. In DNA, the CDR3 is TGTGCCAGCAGCTTACAGGGTGCGGAAGACACCATATATTTT.

The CDR3 here is CASSQPQGTEAFF. The CDR3 region has the DNA TGCGCCAGCAGCCAGCCTCAGGGCACTGAAGCTTTCTTT. The chain employs TRBV4-1 and TRBJ1-1; D is perhaps TRBD1 (5 bases). The germline V gene has CDR1 MGHRA and CDR2 YSYEKL. This CDR3 comprises 13 residues. Deletions cut 3 bases from V and 4 bases from J, with 9 bases between.

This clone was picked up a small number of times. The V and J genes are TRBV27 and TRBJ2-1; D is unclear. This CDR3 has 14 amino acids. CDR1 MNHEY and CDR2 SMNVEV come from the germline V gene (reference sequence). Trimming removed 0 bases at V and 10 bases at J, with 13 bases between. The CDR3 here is CASSLSASLREQFF. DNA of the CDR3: TGTGCCAGCAGTTTATCAGCGTCCCTTCGAGAGCAGTTCTTC.

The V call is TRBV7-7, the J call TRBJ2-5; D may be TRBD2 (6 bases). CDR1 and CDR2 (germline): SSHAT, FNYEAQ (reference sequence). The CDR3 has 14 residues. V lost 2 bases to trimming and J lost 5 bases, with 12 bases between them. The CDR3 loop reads CASSLISGEETQYF. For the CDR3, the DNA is TGTGCCAGCAGCTTAATTAGCGGAGAGGAGACCCAGTACTTC.

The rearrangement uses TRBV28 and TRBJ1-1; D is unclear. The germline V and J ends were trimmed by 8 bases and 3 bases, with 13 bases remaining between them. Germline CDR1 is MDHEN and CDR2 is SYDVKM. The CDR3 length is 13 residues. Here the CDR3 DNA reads TGTGCCAGCCGAGTGGGCAGAGACACTGAAGCTTTCTTT. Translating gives CASRVGRDTEAFF.

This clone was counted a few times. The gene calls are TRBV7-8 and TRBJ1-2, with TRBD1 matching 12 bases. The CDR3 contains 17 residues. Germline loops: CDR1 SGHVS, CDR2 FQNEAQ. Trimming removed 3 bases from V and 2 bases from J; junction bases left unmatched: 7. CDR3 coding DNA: TGTGCCAGCAGCTTTCAAAGGGACAGGGGGCGCAACTATGGCTACACCTTC. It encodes CASSFQRDRGRNYGYTF.

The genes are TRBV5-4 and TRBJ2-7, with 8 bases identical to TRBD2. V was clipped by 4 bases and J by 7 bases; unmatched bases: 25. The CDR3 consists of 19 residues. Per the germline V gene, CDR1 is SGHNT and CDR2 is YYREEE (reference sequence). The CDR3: CASSRPNDYGRARMEEQYF. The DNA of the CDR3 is TGTGCCAGCAGCCGCCCGAATGATTACGGGAGGGCCAGGATGGAAGAGCAGTACTTC.

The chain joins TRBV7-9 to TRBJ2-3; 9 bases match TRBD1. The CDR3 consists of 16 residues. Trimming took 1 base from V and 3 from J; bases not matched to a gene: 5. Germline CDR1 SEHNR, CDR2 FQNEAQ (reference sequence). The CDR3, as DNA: TGTGCCAGCAGCTTAGATGCGGGACAGGGAACAGATACGCAGTATTTT. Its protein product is CASSLDAGQGTDTQYF.

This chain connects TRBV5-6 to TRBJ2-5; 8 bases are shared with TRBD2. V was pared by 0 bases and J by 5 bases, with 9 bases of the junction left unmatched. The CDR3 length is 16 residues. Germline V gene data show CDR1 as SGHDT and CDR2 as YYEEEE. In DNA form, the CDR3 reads TGTGCCAGCAGCTTGGTTACGGGAGGGCCATGGGAGACCCAGTACTTC. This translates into CASSLVTGGPWETQYF.

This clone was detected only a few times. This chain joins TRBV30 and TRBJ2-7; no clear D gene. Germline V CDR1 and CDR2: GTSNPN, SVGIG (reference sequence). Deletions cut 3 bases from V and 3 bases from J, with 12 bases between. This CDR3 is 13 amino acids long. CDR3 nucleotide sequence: TGTGCCTGGAGGGCCGCCGTTGACTACGAGCAGTACTTC. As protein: CAWRAAVDYEQYF.

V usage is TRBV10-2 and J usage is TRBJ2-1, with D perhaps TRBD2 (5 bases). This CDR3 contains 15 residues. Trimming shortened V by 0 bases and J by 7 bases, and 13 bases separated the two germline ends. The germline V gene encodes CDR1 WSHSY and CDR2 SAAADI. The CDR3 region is CASSESQLAGNEQFF. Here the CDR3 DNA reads TGCGCCAGCAGTGAGTCGCAGCTAGCTGGTAATGAGCAGTTCTTC.

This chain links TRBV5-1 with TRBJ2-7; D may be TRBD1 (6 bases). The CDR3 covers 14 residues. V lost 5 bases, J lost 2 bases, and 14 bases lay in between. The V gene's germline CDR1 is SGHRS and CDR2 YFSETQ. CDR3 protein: CASSSYRATYEQYF. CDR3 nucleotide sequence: TGCGCCAGCAGTTCCTACAGGGCTACCTACGAGCAGTACTTC.

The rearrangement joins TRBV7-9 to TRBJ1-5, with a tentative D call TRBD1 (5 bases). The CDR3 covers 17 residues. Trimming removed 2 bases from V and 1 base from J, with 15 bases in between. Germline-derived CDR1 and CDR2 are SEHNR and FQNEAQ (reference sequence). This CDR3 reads CASSLSHPGLSNQPQHF. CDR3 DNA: TGTGCCAGCAGCTTAAGTCACCCGGGACTGAGCAATCAGCCCCAGCATTTT.

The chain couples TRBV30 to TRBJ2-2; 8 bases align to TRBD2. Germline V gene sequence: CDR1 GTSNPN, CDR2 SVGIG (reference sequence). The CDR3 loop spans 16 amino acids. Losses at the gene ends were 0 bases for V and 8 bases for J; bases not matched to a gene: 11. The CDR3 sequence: CAWSVGGLGDRGELFF. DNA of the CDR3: TGTGCCTGGAGTGTTGGGGGACTAGGGGATCGAGGGGAGCTGTTTTTT.

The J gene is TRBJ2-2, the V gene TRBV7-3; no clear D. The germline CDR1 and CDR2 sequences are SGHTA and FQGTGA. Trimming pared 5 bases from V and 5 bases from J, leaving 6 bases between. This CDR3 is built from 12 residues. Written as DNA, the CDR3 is TGTGCCAGCAGCACGGAGACCGGGGAGCTGTTTTTT. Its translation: CASSTETGELFF.